This T cell receptor beta chain was observed in a study of blood T cell repertoires in COVID-19. Study overall: Spain, Italy and the United States supplied samples that represented acute and convalescent COVID-19.

The length of the CDR3 is 13 residues. The V gene lost 4 bases and the J gene lost 0 bases, with 8 bases spanning the gap. CDR1 is SGDLS and CDR2 is YYNGEE in the germline V gene. Original processing notes: Quantification of nucleated cells was approximated via reference gene primer amplification. Repertoires were generated with immunoSEQ multiplex PCR, while TCRdb's copy carries only in-frame clones and drops some. D and trimming were read from the DNA, whereas the V and J calls and clone size are those reported in that table. The sample consists of just over 15,000 clones, 75% to 90% of them appearing once.

Specimen: peripheral blood. This chain uses TRBV9 with TRBJ2-7; no definite D call. This clonotype originated in a human donor in a cohort sampled during active COVID-19. The CDR3 DNA reads TGTGCCAGCAGCCCGGGTAGCTCCTACGAGCAGTACTTC. It translates to CASSPGSSYEQYF.